At least ten counts were recorded for the clone carrying this T cell receptor beta chain. This sample was taken from a study of Graves' ophthalmopathy and Graves' hyperthyroidism. Study overall: Untreated patients at initial diagnosis provided peripheral blood.

The CDR3 extends over 12 amino acids. Germline V gene sequence: CDR1 SEHNR, CDR2 FQNEAQ (reference sequence). The V and J ends lost 6 bases and 8 bases respectively, with 10 bases between them. The study amplified TCR beta CDR3 regions using RNA transcripts. The authors performed first-round RT-PCR with HTBI primers and then a second-round multiplex PCR. TCRdb redid the calling of the multiplex PCR reads with MiXCR, one entry per CDR3 protein. Seen here are more than 550,000 distinct CDR3 sequences, 35% to 50% observed once, and the top ten hold roughly 3.5%. The sequence derives from an adult man with Graves' ophthalmopathy. Sequences were obtained from peripheral blood. The gene calls are TRBV7-9 and TRBJ1-4, with D unresolved. The CDR3, as DNA: TGTGCCAGCAGTCTCACAGAGGAAAAACTGTTTTTT. Translation: CASSLTEEKLFF. Variable domain in full (rest from reference TRBV7-9 and TRBJ1-4): DTGVSQNPRHKITKRGQNVTFRCDPISEHNRLYWYRQTLGQGPEFLTYFQNEAQLEKSRLLSDRFSAERPKGSFSTLEIQRTEQGDSAMYLCASSLTEEKLFFGSGTQLSVL.